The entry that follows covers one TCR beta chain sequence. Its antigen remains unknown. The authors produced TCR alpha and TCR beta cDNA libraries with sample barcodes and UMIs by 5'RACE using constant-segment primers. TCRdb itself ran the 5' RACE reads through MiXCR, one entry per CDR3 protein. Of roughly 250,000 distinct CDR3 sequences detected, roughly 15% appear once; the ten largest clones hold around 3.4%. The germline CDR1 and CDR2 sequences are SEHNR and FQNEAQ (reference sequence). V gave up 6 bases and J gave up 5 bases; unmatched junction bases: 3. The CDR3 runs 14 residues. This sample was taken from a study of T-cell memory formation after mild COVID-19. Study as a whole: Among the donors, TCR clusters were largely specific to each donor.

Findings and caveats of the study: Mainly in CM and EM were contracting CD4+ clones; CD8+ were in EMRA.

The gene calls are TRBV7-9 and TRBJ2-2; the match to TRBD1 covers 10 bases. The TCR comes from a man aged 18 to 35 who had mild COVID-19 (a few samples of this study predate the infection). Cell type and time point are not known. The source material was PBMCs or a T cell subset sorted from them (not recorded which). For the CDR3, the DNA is TGTGCCAGCAGAAGGACAGGGGGGACCGGGGAGCTGTTTTTT. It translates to CASRRTGGTGELFF.